The 24 T cell receptor beta chains given below trace back to one sample, sequenced in a study of shared clonotypes between healthy human individuals. This table comes from immunoSEQ multiplex PCR, and its TCRdb copy is limited to in-frame clones, with some not included. The data hold some 1,400,000 clones, with around 97% observed a single time. The sequenced sample was naive CD4+ T cells sorted from blood. The subset: CD45RA+ positively selected. The receptor source for this set is a man aged 25-40 years in good health.

The chain employs TRBV11-2 and TRBJ2-2; tentatively, D is TRBD2 (6 bases). The CDR3 has 15 residues. Trimming stripped 8 bases from V and 5 bases from J, with 18 bases between. The germline CDR1 and CDR2 sequences are SGHAT and FQNNGV. CDR3 sequence reads: CASYPWGETTGELFF. DNA of the CDR3: TGTGCCAGCTACCCATGGGGGGAGACGACCGGGGAGCTGTTTTTT.

As to this clone: Other DNA sequences in this specimen translate into the identical CDR3. The chain has TRBV10-1 and TRBJ1-2; D is possibly TRBD1 (5 bases). V lost 2 bases and J 1 base, leaving 5 bases between the germline ends. CDR1 and CDR2 (germline): WNHNN, SYGVQD (reference sequence). The CDR3 loop spans 13 amino acids. The CDR3 loop is CASSEDSNYGYTF. CDR3 nucleotides: TGCGCCAGCAGTGAGGACAGTAACTATGGCTACACCTTC.

The J gene is TRBJ2-2, the V gene TRBV4-1, with 9 bases lining up with TRBD2. This CDR3 comprises 14 residues. V shed 10 bases and J 5 bases; nucleotides not matched to a gene: 8. Germline V gives CDR1 MGHRA, CDR2 YSYEKL. CDR3 nucleotide sequence: TGCGCCATCGGTAATCTAGCGGGGACCGGGGAGCTGTTTTTT. The encoded protein is CAIGNLAGTGELFF.

This chain links TRBV2 with TRBJ2-7, with TRBD2 matching 10 bases. Trimming cost V 8 bases and J 3 bases; bases outside gene matches: 10. The germline gives CDR1 SNHLY, CDR2 FYNNEI. The CDR3 is 15 residues long. For the CDR3, the DNA is TGTGCCAGCGGCCTAAAGCGGGAGGGACTCTACGAGCAGTACTTC. Translated: CASGLKREGLYEQYF.

The chain has TRBV5-6 and TRBJ1-5; D may be TRBD1 (5 bases). This CDR3 is 12 amino acids long. Germline values: CDR1 SGHDT, CDR2 YYEEEE. V lost 3 bases and J lost 8, with 9 bases in between. The CDR3 DNA reads as TGTGCCAGCAGCTGGGGACCGGAGCCCCAGCATTTT. It is translated as CASSWGPEPQHF.

The rearrangement joins TRBV7-9 to TRBJ2-1, with TRBD2 matching 7 bases. Germline CDR1 and CDR2: SEHNR and FQNEAQ (reference sequence). The CDR3 is 14 amino acids. The V and J ends lost 4 bases and 9 bases, in that order; junction bases with no gene match: 9. This CDR3 is CASSSGRRGIEQFF. In DNA form, the CDR3 reads TGTGCCAGCAGCTCCGGGAGGAGGGGAATTGAGCAGTTCTTC.

The genes are TRBV6-1 and TRBJ1-5; D call uncertain. The CDR3 runs to 13 residues. V was shortened by 6 bases and J by 0 bases, with 6 bases between the two germline ends. Per germline, CDR1 MNHNS and CDR2 SASEGT. The CDR3 region has the DNA TGTGCCAGCAGACCCAATAGCAATCAGCCCCAGCATTTT. Amino acids: CASRPNSNQPQHF.

The chain recombines TRBV5-1 with TRBJ2-1; D is unclear. Germline CDR1 and CDR2: SGHRS and YFSETQ. The CDR3 loop spans 14 amino acids. V gave up 5 bases and J gave up 0 bases, with 9 bases separating them. The CDR3 here is CASRGSSSYNEQFF. In nucleotides, the CDR3 is TGCGCCAGCAGGGGAAGTAGCTCCTACAATGAGCAGTTCTTC.

V usage is TRBV18 and J usage is TRBJ1-2, with unresolved D. Trimming took off 3 bases at V and 4 bases at J, with 15 bases between the two ends. This CDR3 spans 15 amino acids. The germline CDR1 and CDR2 sequences are KGHSH and LQKENI. The CDR3 reads CASSPIRNSGYGYTF. CDR3 sequence (DNA): TGTGCCAGCTCACCCATCAGGAACAGCGGCTATGGCTACACCTTC.

This clone was counted only a few times. Other DNA sequences in the sample encode the same CDR3. The rearrangement joins TRBV28 to TRBJ2-7; D gene uncertain. Trimming took 3 bases from V and 3 from J, leaving 6 bases between them. Germline CDR1 is MDHEN and CDR2 is SYDVKM. The CDR3 has 12 amino acids. The CDR3 coding sequence is TGTGCCAGCAGTTTTTCGTACTACGAGCAGTACTTC. Protein: CASSFSYYEQYF. The variable domain in full, with the rest retrieved from reference TRBV28 and TRBJ2-7, is DVKVTQSSRYLVKRTGEKVFLECVQDMDHENMFWYRQDPGLGLRLIYFSYDVKMKEKGDIPEGYSVSREKKERFSLILESASTNQTSMYLCASSFSYYEQYFGPGTRLTVT.

This chain links TRBV29-1 with TRBJ2-1, with 7 bases aligning to TRBD1. The germline gives CDR1 SQVTM, CDR2 ANQGSEA. Unmatched junction bases numbered 4, after V lost 5 bases and J lost 0 bases. The CDR3 is 14 residues long. The CDR3 coding sequence is TGCAGCGTTAAGGACAGGAGCTCCTACAATGAGCAGTTCTTC. It is translated as CSVKDRSSYNEQFF.

V usage is TRBV6-5 and J usage is TRBJ2-7; TRBD1 agrees at 9 bases. V dropped 4 bases and J dropped 4; count of bases not matched to a gene: 5. Germline values: CDR1 MNHEY, CDR2 SVGAGI. The CDR3 has 14 amino acids. The CDR3 spells CASSFGTGYYEQYF. In DNA form, the CDR3 reads TGTGCCAGCAGTTTCGGGACAGGGTATTACGAGCAGTACTTC.

As regards this clone: Other DNA sequences of this sample code for an identical CDR3. V gene TRBV5-4 combines with J gene TRBJ2-1; D unresolved. The length of the CDR3 is 15 residues. Germline assignment: CDR1 SGHNT and CDR2 YYREEE (reference sequence). Trimming shortened V by 1 base and J by 0 bases, and 8 bases separated the two germline ends. CDR3 nucleotide sequence: TGTGCCAGCAGCTTGTCAGGTAGCTCCTACAATGAGCAGTTCTTC. Translated, it gives CASSLSGSSYNEQFF. The variable domain in full, with the rest retrieved from reference TRBV5-4 and TRBJ2-1, is ETGVTQSPTHLIKTRGQQVTLRCSSQSGHNTVSWYQQALGQGPQFIFQYYREEENGRGNFPPRFSGLQFPNYSSELNVNALELDDSALYLCASSLSGSSYNEQFFGPGTRLTVL.

The V gene is TRBV10-1, the J gene TRBJ2-7; 12 nucleotides line up with TRBD2. Germline V gene lookup returns CDR1 WNHNN and CDR2 SYGVQD (reference sequence). The CDR3 has 16 residues. The junction had 9 bases not matched to a gene; V was cut back by 6 bases and J by 3 bases. CDR3 region: CASSDTSGRNRYEQYF. CDR3 sequence (DNA): TGCGCCAGCAGCGATACTAGCGGGAGGAATCGCTACGAGCAGTACTTC.

The chain combines TRBV30 with TRBJ1-5; D unclear. V was clipped by 0 bases and J by 3 bases, with 9 bases between them. CDR1 GTSNPN and CDR2 SVGIG come from the germline V gene (reference sequence). This CDR3 has 14 amino acids. CDR3 DNA: TGTGCCTGGAGTGTACACGGGGTCAATCAGCCCCAGCATTTT. It specifies CAWSVHGVNQPQHF. Full variable domain (rest looked up from reference TRBV30 and TRBJ1-5): SQTIHQWPATLVQPVGSPLSLECTVEGTSNPNLYWYRQAAGRGLQLLFYSVGIGQISSEVPQNLSASRPQDRQFILSSKKLLLSDSGFYLCAWSVHGVNQPQHFGDGTRLSIL.

The chain is built from TRBV18 and TRBJ1-5; 7 bases map to TRBD1. The CDR3 is made up of 15 amino acids. The V and J ends lost 6 bases and 1 base, in that order; junction bases with no gene match: 6. Germline CDR1 KGHSH, CDR2 LQKENI. CDR3 loop: CASSVGGGSNQPQHF. CDR3 DNA: TGTGCCAGCTCCGTAGGGGGCGGCAGCAATCAGCCCCAGCATTTT.

This clone came up once. The rearrangement links TRBV18 to TRBJ1-1, with D perhaps TRBD1 (5 bases). CDR3 length: 17 amino acids. The germline V gene has CDR1 KGHSH and CDR2 LQKENI. Trimming took off 3 bases at V and 1 base at J, with 18 bases between the two ends. The DNA for the CDR3 is TGTGCCAGCTCACCCGGGGGAAACGGAGGGTGGAACACTGAAGCTTTCTTT. As protein: CASSPGGNGGWNTEAFF.

The chain has TRBV5-8 and TRBJ1-5; weak D call: TRBD1 (6 bases). The germline gives CDR1 SGHTS, CDR2 YDEGEE. Trimming shortened V by 5 bases and J by 3 bases, and 15 bases separated the two germline ends. The CDR3 has 15 residues. CDR3 sequence (DNA): TGTGCCAGCAGACTACAGGGTTTGTACAATCAGCCCCAGCATTTT. It encodes CASRLQGLYNQPQHF.

The CDR3 bases are TGTGCCAGCTCACCACTGGGACTAGGAGGCACCGGGGAGCTGTTTTTT. It yields the protein CASSPLGLGGTGELFF. This chain joins TRBV18 and TRBJ2-2; the match to TRBD2 covers 8 bases. The CDR3 has 16 amino acids. Germline V gene sequence: CDR1 KGHSH, CDR2 LQKENI. J lost 4 bases, V lost 1 base, and 5 bases had no gene match. Together with reference TRBV18 and TRBJ2-2, the CDR3 gives the full variable domain: NAGVMQNPRHLVRRRGQEARLRCSPMKGHSHVYWYRQLPEEGLKFMVYLQKENIIDESGMPKERFSAEFPKEGPSILRIQQVVRGDSAAYFCASSPLGLGGTGELFFGEGSRLTVL.

This rearrangement joins TRBV4-2 to TRBJ2-1, with a possible D match to TRBD1 (6 bases). The CDR3 extends over 19 amino acids. With 0 bases removed from V and 0 bases from J, the gap between germline ends came to 18 bases. Germline V CDR1 and CDR2: LGHNA, YNFKEQ. CDR3: CASSQESFRWDTSYNEQFF. The DNA for the CDR3 is TGTGCCAGCAGCCAAGAAAGTTTTCGGTGGGACACCTCCTACAATGAGCAGTTCTTC.

V is TRBV28 and J is TRBJ2-7; no clear D gene. This CDR3 region has 12 residues. V lost 2 bases and J 6 bases, leaving 8 bases between the germline ends. Germline CDR1 is MDHEN and CDR2 is SYDVKM. The CDR3 DNA follows: TGTGCCAGCAGTTTAATCAAGCGCGAGCAGTACTTC. It is translated as CASSLIKREQYF.

V is TRBV19 and J is TRBJ1-4; D not certain. The germline V gene encodes CDR1 LNHDA and CDR2 SQIVND (reference sequence). Trimming removed 7 bases from V and 7 bases from J, with 16 bases in between. CDR3 length: 14 amino acids. The CDR3 reads CASTRLAPGEKLFF. CDR3 DNA sequence: TGTGCCAGTACTCGCCTGGCTCCCGGTGAAAAACTGTTTTTT. Full variable domain (remainder filled in from reference TRBV19 and TRBJ1-4): DGGITQSPKYLFRKEGQNVTLSCEQNLNHDAMYWYRQDPGQGLRLIYYSQIVNDFQKGDIAEGYSVSREKKESFPLTVTSAQKNPTAFYLCASTRLAPGEKLFFGSGTQLSVL.

The rearrangement uses TRBV5-1 and TRBJ2-2; maybe TRBD1 (6 bases). With 4 bases removed from V and 3 bases from J, the gap between germline ends came to 13 bases. The germline gives CDR1 SGHRS, CDR2 YFSETQ. The length of the CDR3 is 15 residues. CDR3 in amino acids: CASSQDRWDTGELFF. CDR3 DNA sequence: TGCGCCAGCAGCCAAGACAGGTGGGACACCGGGGAGCTGTTTTTT.

The chain carries TRBV5-4 and TRBJ2-1; 10 positions agree with TRBD1. The V gene's germline CDR1 is SGHNT and CDR2 YYREEE (reference sequence). V lost 4 bases, J lost 4 bases, and 5 bases stayed unmatched. The CDR3 is 15 residues long. The CDR3 protein is CASSPGQGIYNEQFF. The CDR3 region has the DNA TGTGCCAGCAGCCCGGGACAGGGGATTTACAATGAGCAGTTCTTC.